This T cell receptor beta chain was captured in a study of T-cell reconstitution after alpha-beta-depleted transplantation in children. This clonotype turned up a few times. Its specificity is unknown. Molecular barcoding with unique molecular identifiers was used for the TCRbeta library. One entry per CDR3 protein, called by TCRdb with MiXCR from the PCR reads. The table has about a million distinct CDR3 sequences, roughly 29% seen once. Whole-study findings and limits: T-cell counts and diversity at one year following transplant were attributed mainly to newly produced T cells.

Trimming took 5 bases from V and 8 from J, leaving 13 bases between them. Germline V CDR1 and CDR2: KGHSH, LQKENI. The CDR3 spans 13 residues. Sequences were derived from PBMCs, mostly from graft donor cells, sampled 360 days after TCRalphabeta/CD19-depleted stem cell transplant. The clonotype was recovered from a boy in the first two years of life who had a stem cell transplant for SCID, so the T cells may come from the graft donor. The rearrangement joins TRBV18 to TRBJ2-1; possibly TRBD1 for D (6 bases). CDR3 residues: CASSALAGDEQFF. The CDR3 DNA follows: TGTGCCAGCTCAGCGCTCGCAGGGGATGAGCAGTTCTTC.